This T cell receptor beta chain was recovered during a study of regulatory T cells in long-lasting Graves disease. The study, taken as a whole, reports: Whereas new patients shared 970 or so public clonotypes, persistent patients shared more, at under 3,500. Persistent disease showed a preference for TRBV28, TRBJ1-2 and TRBJ2-5.

Germline lookup yields CDR1 SGHTA and CDR2 FQGNSA. Germline trimming cut 2 bases from V and 5 bases from J; bases unmatched to any gene: 6. The length of the CDR3 is 15 residues. Points on this clonotype: Its cognate antigen is unknown.

Time point specified: persistent/refractory GD, antithyroid drugs over 5 years with positive TRAb. Researchers made the TCR library from RNA that was extracted from PBMCs. The diagnosis of Graves' disease used American Thyroid Association guidelines. Construction of TCR beta libraries relied on iRepertoire HTBI primers and on Arm-PCR targeting CDR3 regions. In the original processing: Samples revealed 50 to 75 TRBV and approximately 15 TRBJ segments. TCRdb fed the multiplex PCR reads into MiXCR, producing one record per CDR3 protein. These V and J calls originate from TCRdb's pipeline instead of the authors' own analysis. The table lists around 500,000 distinct CDR3 sequences, around 21% of them singletons.

The chain uses TRBV7-2 and TRBJ2-1, with 7 bases lining up with TRBD2. The material was peripheral blood mononuclear cells (PBMCs), obtained when the disease was refractory, from a patient treated with antithyroid drugs. The sequence derives from a female donor with Graves disease. CDR3 coding DNA: TGTGCCAGCAGCTTAATCCGGGAGGTAAACAATGAGCAGTTCTTC. Translation gives CASSLIREVNNEQFF.